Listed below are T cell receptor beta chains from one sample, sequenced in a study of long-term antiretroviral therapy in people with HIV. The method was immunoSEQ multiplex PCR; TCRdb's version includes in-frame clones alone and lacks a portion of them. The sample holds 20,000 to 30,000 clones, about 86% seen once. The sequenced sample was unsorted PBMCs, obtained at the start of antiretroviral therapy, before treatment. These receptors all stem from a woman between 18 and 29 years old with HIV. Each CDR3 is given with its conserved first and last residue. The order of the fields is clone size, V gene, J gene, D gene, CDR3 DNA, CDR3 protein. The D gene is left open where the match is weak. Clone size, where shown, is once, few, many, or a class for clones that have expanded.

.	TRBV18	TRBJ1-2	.	TGTGCCAGCTCACCAGCGGGACCCTCCGGCTATGGCTACACCTTC	CASSPAGPSGYGYTF
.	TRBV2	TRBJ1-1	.	TGTGCCAGCAGTGAAGCTGGGGGAGGGACTGAAGCTTTCTTT	CASSEAGGGTEAFF
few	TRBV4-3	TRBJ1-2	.	TGCGCCAGCAGCCAATCGGGCAGCTTCTATGGCTACACCTTC	CASSQSGSFYGYTF
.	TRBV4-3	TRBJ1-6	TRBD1	TGCGCCAGCAGCCAAGGGACAGGGGTTAATTCACCCCTCCACTTT	CASSQGTGVNSPLHF
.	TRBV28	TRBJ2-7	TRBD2	TGTGCCAGCAGTTTTGGGGCGACTAGCGGATCCTACGAGCAGTACTTC	CASSFGATSGSYEQYF
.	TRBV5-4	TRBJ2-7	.	TGTGCCAGCAGCTTCGACAACTACGAGCAGTACTTC	CASSFDNYEQYF
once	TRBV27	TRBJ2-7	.	TGTGCCAGCAGTTTGGAGCGCTTTAGCGAGCAGTACTTC	CASSLERFSEQYF
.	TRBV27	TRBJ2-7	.	TGTGCCAGCAGTTTATCGTCGACAGGCTACGAGCAGTACTTC	CASSLSSTGYEQYF
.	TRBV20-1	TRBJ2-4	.	TGCAGTGCCCTCCAAAACATTCAGTACTTC	CSALQNIQYF
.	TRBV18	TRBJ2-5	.	TGTGCCAGCTCACCGGCCGGGGGTAGGGAGACCCAGTACTTC	CASSPAGGRETQYF
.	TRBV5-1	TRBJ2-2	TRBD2	TGCGCCAGCAGCTTTATTCTAGCGGGAGCCGGGGAGCTGTTTTTT	CASSFILAGAGELFF
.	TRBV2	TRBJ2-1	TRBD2	TGTGCCAGCAGTAGGGCTAGCGGGTCGCACAATGAGCAGTTCTTC	CASSRASGSHNEQFF
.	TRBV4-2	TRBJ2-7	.	TGTGCCAGCAGCCAAGATCTCGGGTACTCCTACGAGCAGTACTTC	CASSQDLGYSYEQYF
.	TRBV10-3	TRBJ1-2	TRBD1	TGTGCCGTACAAGCCGGGACAGGGACGGGTGGCTACACCTTC	CAVQAGTGTGGYTF
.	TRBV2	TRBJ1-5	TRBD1	TGTGCCAGCTTTCTCGGGACAGGCAATCAGCCCCAGCATTTT	CASFLGTGNQPQHF
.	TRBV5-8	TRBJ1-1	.	TGTGCCAGCAGCCGAATACAGGGAGGGACTGAAGCTTTCTTT	CASSRIQGGTEAFF
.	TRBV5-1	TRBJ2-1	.	TGCGCCAGCAGCCGCTTCGGCAATGAGCAGTTCTTC	CASSRFGNEQFF
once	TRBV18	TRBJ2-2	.	TGTGCCAGCTCACCCTGGGACTCGCGTGGGGAGCTGTTTTTT	CASSPWDSRGELFF
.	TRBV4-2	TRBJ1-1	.	TGTGCCAGCAGCGGAACAGTGATGAACACTGAAGCTTTCTTT	CASSGTVMNTEAFF
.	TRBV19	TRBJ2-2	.	TGTGCCAGTAGTATGTTGTTTTGGTCCGGGGAGCTGTTTTTT	CASSMLFWSGELFF
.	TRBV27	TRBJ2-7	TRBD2	TGTGCCAGCAGTCCCCACGGGGGGACCATCCCCGAGCAGTACTTC	CASSPHGGTIPEQYF
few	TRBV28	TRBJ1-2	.	TGTGCCAGCAGTTTGAGGCAGAACTATGGCTACACCTTC	CASSLRQNYGYTF
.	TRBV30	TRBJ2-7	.	TGTGCCTGGAGTGTAAAAGCCTACGAGCAGTACTTC	CAWSVKAYEQYF
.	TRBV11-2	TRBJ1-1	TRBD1	TGTGCCAGCAGCTATCAGGGGGACCACACTGAAGCTTTCTTT	CASSYQGDHTEAFF
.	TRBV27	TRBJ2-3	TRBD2	TGTGCCAGCAGTCCAAGAGGGAGTAGCGGGGGGACAGATACGCAGTATTTT	CASSPRGSSGGTDTQYF
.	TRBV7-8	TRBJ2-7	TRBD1	TGTGCCAGCAGCTACGGGACAGCCAGCTCCTACGAGCAGTACTTC	CASSYGTASSYEQYF